The 5 T cell receptor beta chains below were found in one sample sequenced in a study of T cell clusters in autoimmune cytopenias. TRB was amplified by touch-down multiplex PCR, primer pools A and B combined. From its re-call of the multiplex PCR reads, TCRdb lists each CDR3 protein once, without DNA. The table counts roughly 6,200 distinct CDR3 sequences; 5.7% lies in the top ten. TRB was amplified from about 260 ng of peripheral blood genomic DNA per sample. The data also belong to a second study, concerning T cell repertoires in aging, cancer and after chemotherapy.

Material: peripheral blood. The receptors were gathered from a human donor in good health.

This rearrangement joins TRBV27 to TRBJ2-3; as DNA is missing, the TRBD2 call by TCRdb cannot be tested. From germline, CDR1 is MNHEY and CDR2 SMNVEV (reference sequence). The CDR3 consists of 19 residues. The CDR3 spells CASSFPSPGLAGSTDTQYF.

The rearrangement joins TRBV5-1 to TRBJ2-7; the D call from TCRdb, TRBD1, cannot be confirmed without DNA. CDR1 and CDR2 (germline): SGHRS, YFSETQ. The CDR3 consists of 14 residues. The CDR3 sequence: CASSQVAGGDQQYF.

This sequence joins TRBV7-2 and TRBJ2-3; TCRdb designates TRBD1, a call that cannot be tested without DNA. The length of the CDR3 is 13 residues. Germline lookup yields CDR1 SGHTA and CDR2 FQGNSA. CDR3 amino acids: CASSSTEGDTQYF.

The V gene is TRBV20-1, the J gene TRBJ2-1; TCRdb gives TRBD2 as the D gene, but with no DNA this cannot be confirmed. This CDR3 has 15 residues. Germline loops: CDR1 DFQATT, CDR2 SNEGSKA (reference sequence). The CDR3 protein is CSAIPYSGGGNEQFF.

This clonotype ranks as medium-sized in terms of frequency. The V gene is TRBV6-6, the J gene TRBJ1-4; TCRdb outputs TRBD1, but without DNA this stays unchecked. Germline CDR1 and CDR2: MNHNY and SVGAGI (reference sequence). This CDR3 has 14 residues. CDR3: CASRQRDSREKLFF.